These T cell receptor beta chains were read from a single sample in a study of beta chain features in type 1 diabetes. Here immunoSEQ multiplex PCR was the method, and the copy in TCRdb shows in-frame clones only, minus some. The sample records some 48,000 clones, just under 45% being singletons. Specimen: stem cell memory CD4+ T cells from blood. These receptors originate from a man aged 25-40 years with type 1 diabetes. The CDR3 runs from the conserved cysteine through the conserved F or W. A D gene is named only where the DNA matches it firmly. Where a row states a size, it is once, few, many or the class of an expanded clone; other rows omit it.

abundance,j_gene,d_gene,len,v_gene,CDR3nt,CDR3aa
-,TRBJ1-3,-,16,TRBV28,TGTGCCAGCAGTTTAGAGTCGGTTAACTCTGGAAACACCATATATTTT,CASSLESVNSGNTIYF
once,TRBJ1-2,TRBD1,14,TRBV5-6,TGTGCCAGCAGCTCATTACAGGGGAGCGGAGGCTACACCTTC,CASSSLQGSGGYTF
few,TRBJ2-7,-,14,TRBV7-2,TGTGCCAGCAGACCTCGGGCGGGAACCTACGAGCAGTACTTC,CASRPRAGTYEQYF
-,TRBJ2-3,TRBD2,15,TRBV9,TGTGCCAGCAGTCCGACTAGCTCCTTCACAGATACGCAGTATTTT,CASSPTSSFTDTQYF
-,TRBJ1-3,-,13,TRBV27,TGTGCCAGCAGTTCCTTCTCTGGAAACACCATATATTTT,CASSSFSGNTIYF
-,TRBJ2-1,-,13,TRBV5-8,TGTGCCAGCATCCCCCGGGGGACTTATGAGCAGTTCTTC,CASIPRGTYEQFF
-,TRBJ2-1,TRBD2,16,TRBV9,TGTGCCAGCAGCGGGGGGACTAGCGGGAGTCGCAATGAGCAGTTCTTC,CASSGGTSGSRNEQFF
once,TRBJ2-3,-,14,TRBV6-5,TGTGCCAGCAGGCCGGGGTATAGCACAGATACGCAGTATTTT,CASRPGYSTDTQYF
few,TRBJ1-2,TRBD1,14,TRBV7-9,TGTGCCAGCAGCTTAAAAGGGACAGAGAATGGCTACACCTTC,CASSLKGTENGYTF
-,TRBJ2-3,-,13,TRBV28,TGTGCCAGCAGGTGGTCTTCAGCAGATACGCAGTATTTT,CASRWSSADTQYF
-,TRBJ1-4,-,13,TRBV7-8,TGTGCCAGCAGCTTAGGAGCGCTTGAAAAACTGTTTTTT,CASSLGALEKLFF
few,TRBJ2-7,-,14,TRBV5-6,TGTGCCAGCAGCTTGGGGGGAGGAGTCGGCGAGCAGTACTTC,CASSLGGGVGEQYF
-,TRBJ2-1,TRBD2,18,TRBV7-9,TGTGCCAGCAGCGAAGGACTAGCGGGAGGGTTGATGCTAAATGAGCAGTTCTTC,CASSEGLAGGLMLNEQFF
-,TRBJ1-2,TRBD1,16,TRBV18,TGTGCCAGCTCTCACTTCAACCGGGACAGGGAGCATGGCTACACCTTC,CASSHFNRDREHGYTF
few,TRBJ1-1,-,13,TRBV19,TGTGCCAGCCTTATCTCGCGGGGAACTGAAGCTTTCTTT,CASLISRGTEAFF
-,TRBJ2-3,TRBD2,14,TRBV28,TGTGCCAGCAGGACTAGCGGGAAGTTAGATACGCAGTATTTT,CASRTSGKLDTQYF
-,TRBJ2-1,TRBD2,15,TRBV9,TGTGCCAGCACCTCAAGGGAGGGGCCATACAATGAGCAGTTCTTC,CASTSREGPYNEQFF
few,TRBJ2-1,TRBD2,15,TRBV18,TGTGCCAGCTCACGGACTAGTCAATCCTACAATGAGCAGTTCTTC,CASSRTSQSYNEQFF
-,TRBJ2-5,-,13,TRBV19,TGTGCCAGTAGTACCGCGGACCAAGAGACCCAGTACTTC,CASSTADQETQYF
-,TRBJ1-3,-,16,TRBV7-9,TGTGCCAGCAGCCCGAGGGCAGGCGACTCTGGAAACACCATATATTTT,CASSPRAGDSGNTIYF
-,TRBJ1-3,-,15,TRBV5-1,TGCGCCAGCAGCTTGGCCTGGGGGCGAGGAAACACCATATATTTT,CASSLAWGRGNTIYF
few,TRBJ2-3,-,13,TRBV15,TGTGCCACCAAAGACAGGAACACAGATACGCAGTATTTT,CATKDRNTDTQYF
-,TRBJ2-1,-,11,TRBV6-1,TGTGCCAGCACTATAACGGATGAGCAGTTCTTC,CASTITDEQFF
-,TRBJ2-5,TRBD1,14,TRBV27,TGTGCCAGCAGTTTAGGGACAGGGGAAGAGACCCAGTACTTC,CASSLGTGEETQYF
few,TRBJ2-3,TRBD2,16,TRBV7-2,TGTGCCAGCAGCCCGGGACTAGCTATGGGCACAGATACGCAGTATTTT,CASSPGLAMGTDTQYF
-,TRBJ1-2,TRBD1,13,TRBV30,TGTGCCTGGAGTGCCCGGACAGGGGGAGGCTACACCTTC,CAWSARTGGGYTF
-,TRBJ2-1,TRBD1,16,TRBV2,TGTGCCAGCGACGGGGTGTGGACAGGGCCCCGAAATGAGCAGTTCTTC,CASDGVWTGPRNEQFF
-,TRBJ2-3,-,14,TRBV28,TGTGCCAGCAGTTCGAGGGGGGGCGGTTATACGCAGTATTTT,CASSSRGGGYTQYF
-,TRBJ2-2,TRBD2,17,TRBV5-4,TGTGCCAGCAGCTTGGGACTAGCGGGAGGGAACACCGGGGAGCTGTTTTTT,CASSLGLAGGNTGELFF
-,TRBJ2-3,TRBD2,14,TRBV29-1,TGCAGCGTTGAATCTAGCGGAGGCACAGATACGCAGTATTTT,CSVESSGGTDTQYF
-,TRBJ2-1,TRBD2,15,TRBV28,TGTGCCAGCAGCCCTAGCGGGAGGGCCCGGAATGAGCAGTTCTTC,CASSPSGRARNEQFF
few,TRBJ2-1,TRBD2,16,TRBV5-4,TGTGCCAGCAGCCCTCCGGGAGGGAAGGTGTACAATGAGCAGTTCTTC,CASSPPGGKVYNEQFF
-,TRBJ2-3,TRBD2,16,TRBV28,TGTGCCAGCAGTTGGGTAATAGCGGGAGTCGAAGATACGCAGTATTTT,CASSWVIAGVEDTQYF
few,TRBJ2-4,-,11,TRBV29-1,TGCAGCGTTGAACAGCGAAACATTCAGTACTTC,CSVEQRNIQYF
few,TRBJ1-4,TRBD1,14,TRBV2,TGTGCCAGCAGTGAGGGCAGGGGGAGTGAAAAACTGTTTTTT,CASSEGRGSEKLFF
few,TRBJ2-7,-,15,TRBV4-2,TGTGCCAGCAGCCAAGAAGAGCGGAGCTCCTACGAGCAGTACTTC,CASSQEERSSYEQYF
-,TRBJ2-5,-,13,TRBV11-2,TGTGCCAGCAGCTTTGGACTACAAGAGACCCAGTACTTC,CASSFGLQETQYF
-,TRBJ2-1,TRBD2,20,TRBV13,TGTGCCAGCAGCTTAGAAGGGCTAGCGGGAGGAGTAAGAAACTACAATGAGCAGTTCTTC,CASSLEGLAGGVRNYNEQFF
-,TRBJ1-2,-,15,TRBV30,TGTGCCTGGAATGGGGGAGGGGAGCGAGTCTATGGCTACACCTTC,CAWNGGGERVYGYTF
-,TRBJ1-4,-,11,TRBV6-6,TGTGCCAGCAAAGGGGTCGAAAAACTGTTTTTT,CASKGVEKLFF
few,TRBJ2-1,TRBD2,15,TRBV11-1,TGTGCCAGCAGCTTTGAGGGTAGCGGGGGCAATGAGCAGTTCTTC,CASSFEGSGGNEQFF
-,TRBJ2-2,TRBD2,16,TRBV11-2,TGTGCCAGCAGCTATCAACTAGCGGCTTTCACCGGGGAGCTGTTTTTT,CASSYQLAAFTGELFF
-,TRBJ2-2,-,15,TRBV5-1,TGCGCCAGCAGCTTGGCATTAGCGAACACCGGGGAGCTGTTTTTT,CASSLALANTGELFF
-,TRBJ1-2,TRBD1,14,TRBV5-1,TGCGCCAGCAGCTTATCGACAGGGGAATATGGCTACACCTTC,CASSLSTGEYGYTF
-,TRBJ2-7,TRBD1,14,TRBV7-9,TGTGCCAGCAGGCGGGACAGGGGGACCTACGAGCAGTACTTC,CASRRDRGTYEQYF
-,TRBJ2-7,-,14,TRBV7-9,TGTGCCAGCAGCTTAGGAGGCTCAGGGTACGAGCAGTACTTC,CASSLGGSGYEQYF
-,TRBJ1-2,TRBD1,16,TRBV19,TGTGCCAGTAGTTCCGGGACAGGGCTAACTAACTATGGCTACACCTTC,CASSSGTGLTNYGYTF
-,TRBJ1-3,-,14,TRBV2,TGTGCCAGCAGCGGACTTATCTCTGGAAACACCATATATTTT,CASSGLISGNTIYF
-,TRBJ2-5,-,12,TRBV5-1,TGCGCCAGCAGCCCCAATCAAGAGACCCAGTACTTC,CASSPNQETQYF
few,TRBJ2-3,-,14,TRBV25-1,TGTGCCAGCAGTGAACCTAGAACGGCAGATACGCAGTATTTT,CASSEPRTADTQYF
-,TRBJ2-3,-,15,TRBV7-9,TGTGCCAGCAGCTTATCGGGACTGAGGACAGATACGCAGTATTTT,CASSLSGLRTDTQYF
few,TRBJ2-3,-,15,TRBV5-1,TGCGCCAGCAGCTTGTCGGGTTACGGCACAGATACGCAGTATTTT,CASSLSGYGTDTQYF
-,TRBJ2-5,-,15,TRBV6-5,TGTGCCAGCAGTTTTTCATCTTGGGGGAGGGAGACCCAGTACTTC,CASSFSSWGRETQYF
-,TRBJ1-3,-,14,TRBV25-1,TGTGCCAGCAGTCGCCTCGGTCCCGGAAACACCATATATTTT,CASSRLGPGNTIYF
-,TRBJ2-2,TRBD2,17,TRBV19,TGTGCCAGTAGTTTTTCGGGACTAGCGGCGAACACCGGGGAGCTGTTTTTT,CASSFSGLAANTGELFF